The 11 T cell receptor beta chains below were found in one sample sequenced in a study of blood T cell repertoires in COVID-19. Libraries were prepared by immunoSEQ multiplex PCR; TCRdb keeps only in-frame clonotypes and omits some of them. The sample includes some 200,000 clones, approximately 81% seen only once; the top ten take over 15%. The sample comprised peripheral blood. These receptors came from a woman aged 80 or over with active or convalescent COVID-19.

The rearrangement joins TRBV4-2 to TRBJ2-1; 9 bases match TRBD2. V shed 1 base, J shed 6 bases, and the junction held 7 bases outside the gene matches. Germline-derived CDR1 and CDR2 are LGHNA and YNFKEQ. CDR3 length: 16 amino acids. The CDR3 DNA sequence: TGTGCCAGCAGCCAAGTTGGGCGGGGGGGTTCCAATGAGCAGTTCTTC. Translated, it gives CASSQVGRGGSNEQFF.

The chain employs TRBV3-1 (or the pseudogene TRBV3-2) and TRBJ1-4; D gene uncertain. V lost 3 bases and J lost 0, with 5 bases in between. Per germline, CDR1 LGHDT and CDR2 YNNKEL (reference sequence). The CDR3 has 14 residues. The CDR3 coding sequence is TGTGCCAGCAGCCAGGGAGCAACTAATGAAAAACTGTTTTTT. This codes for CASSQGATNEKLFF.

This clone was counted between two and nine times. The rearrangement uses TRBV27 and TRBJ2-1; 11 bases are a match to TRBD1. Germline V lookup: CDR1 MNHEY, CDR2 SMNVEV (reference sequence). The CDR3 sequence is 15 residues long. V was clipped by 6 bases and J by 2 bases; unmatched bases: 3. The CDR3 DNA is TGTGCCAGCAGGCGGGACAGGGGGGCCTACAATGAGCAGTTCTTC. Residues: CASRRDRGAYNEQFF.

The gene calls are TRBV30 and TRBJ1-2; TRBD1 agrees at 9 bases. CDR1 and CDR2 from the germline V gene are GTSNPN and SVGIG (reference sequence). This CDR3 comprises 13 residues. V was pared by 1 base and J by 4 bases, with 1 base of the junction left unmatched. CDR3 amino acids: CAWSAGQGYGYTF. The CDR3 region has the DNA TGTGCCTGGAGTGCGGGACAGGGCTATGGCTACACCTTC.

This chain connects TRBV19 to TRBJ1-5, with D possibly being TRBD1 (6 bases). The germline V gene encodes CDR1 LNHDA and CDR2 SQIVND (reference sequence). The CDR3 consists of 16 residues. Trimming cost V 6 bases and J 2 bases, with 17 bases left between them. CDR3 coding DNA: TGTGCCAGTAGGCGAAAGGGGGGGGATGGCAATCAGCCCCAGCATTTT. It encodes CASRRKGGDGNQPQHF.

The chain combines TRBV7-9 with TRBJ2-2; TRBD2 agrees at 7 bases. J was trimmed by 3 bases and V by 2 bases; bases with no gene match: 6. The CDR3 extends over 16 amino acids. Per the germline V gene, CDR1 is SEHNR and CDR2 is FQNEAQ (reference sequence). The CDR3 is CASSLWGGRDTGELFF. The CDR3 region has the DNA TGTGCCAGCAGCTTATGGGGCGGGAGAGACACCGGGGAGCTGTTTTTT.

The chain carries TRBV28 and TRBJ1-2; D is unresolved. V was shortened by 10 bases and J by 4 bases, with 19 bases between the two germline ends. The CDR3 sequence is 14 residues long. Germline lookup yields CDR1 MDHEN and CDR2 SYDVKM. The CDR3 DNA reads TGTGCCACTTCGCCGGGCGGGGATGGCTATGGCTACACCTTC. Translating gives CATSPGGDGYGYTF.

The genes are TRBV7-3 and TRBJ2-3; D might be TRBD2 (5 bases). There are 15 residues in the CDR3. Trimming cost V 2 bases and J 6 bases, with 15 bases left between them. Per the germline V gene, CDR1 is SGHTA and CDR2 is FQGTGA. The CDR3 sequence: CASSLLSTTLDTQYF. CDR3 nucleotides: TGTGCCAGCAGCTTATTGTCGACTACTTTGGATACGCAGTATTTT.

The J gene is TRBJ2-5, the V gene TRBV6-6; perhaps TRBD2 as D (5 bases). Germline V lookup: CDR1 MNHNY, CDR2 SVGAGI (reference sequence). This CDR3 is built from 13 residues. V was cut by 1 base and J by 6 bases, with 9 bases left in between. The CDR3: CASSYYGGQTQYF. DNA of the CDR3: TGTGCCAGCAGTTACTATGGAGGACAGACCCAGTACTTC.

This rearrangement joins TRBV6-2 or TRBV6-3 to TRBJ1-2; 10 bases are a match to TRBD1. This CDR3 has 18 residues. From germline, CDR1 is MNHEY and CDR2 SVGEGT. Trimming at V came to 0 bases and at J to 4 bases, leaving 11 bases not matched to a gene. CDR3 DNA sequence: TGTGCCAGCAGTTACTCTGGGACAGGGGCCAACCGACTCTATGGCTACACCTTC. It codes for CASSYSGTGANRLYGYTF.

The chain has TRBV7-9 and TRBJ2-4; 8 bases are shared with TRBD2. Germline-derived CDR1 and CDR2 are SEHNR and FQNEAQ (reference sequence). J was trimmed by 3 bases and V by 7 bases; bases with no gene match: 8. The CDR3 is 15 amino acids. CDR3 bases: TGTGCCAGCACCTTTTACCGGGAGGGCAAAAACATTCAGTACTTC. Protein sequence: CASTFYREGKNIQYF.